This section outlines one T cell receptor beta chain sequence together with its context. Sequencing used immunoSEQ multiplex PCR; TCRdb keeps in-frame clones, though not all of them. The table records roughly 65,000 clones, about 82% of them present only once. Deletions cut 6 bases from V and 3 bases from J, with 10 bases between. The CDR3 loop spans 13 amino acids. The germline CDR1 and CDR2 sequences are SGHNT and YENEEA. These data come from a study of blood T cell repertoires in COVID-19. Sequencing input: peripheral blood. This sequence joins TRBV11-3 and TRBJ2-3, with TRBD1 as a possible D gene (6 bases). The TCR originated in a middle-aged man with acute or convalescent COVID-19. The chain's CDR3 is CASRTQGTDTQYF. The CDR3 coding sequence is TGTGCCAGCAGGACTCAGGGGACAGATACGCAGTATTTT. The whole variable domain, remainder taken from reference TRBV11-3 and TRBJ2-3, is EAGVVQSPRYKIIEKKQPVAFWCNPISGHNTLYWYLQNLGQGPELLIRYENEEAVDDSQLPKDRFSAERLKGVDSTLKIQPAELGDSAVYLCASRTQGTDTQYFGPGTRLTVL.